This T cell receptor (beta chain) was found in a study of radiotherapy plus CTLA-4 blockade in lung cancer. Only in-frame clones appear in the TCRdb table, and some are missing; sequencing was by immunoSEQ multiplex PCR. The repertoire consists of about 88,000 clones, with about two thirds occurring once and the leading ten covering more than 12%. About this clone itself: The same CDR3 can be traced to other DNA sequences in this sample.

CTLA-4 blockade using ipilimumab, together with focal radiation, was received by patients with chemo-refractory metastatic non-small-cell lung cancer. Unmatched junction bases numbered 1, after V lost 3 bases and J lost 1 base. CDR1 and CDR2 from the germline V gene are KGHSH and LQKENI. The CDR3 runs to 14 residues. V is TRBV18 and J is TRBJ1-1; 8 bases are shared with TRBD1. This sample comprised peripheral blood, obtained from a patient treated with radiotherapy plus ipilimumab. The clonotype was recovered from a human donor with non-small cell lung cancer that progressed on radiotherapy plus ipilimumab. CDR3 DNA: TGTGCCAGCTCACCTGGACAGGGGAACACTGAAGCTTTCTTT. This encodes CASSPGQGNTEAFF. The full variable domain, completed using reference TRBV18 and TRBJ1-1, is NAGVMQNPRHLVRRRGQEARLRCSPMKGHSHVYWYRQLPEEGLKFMVYLQKENIIDESGMPKERFSAEFPKEGPSILRIQQVVRGDSAAYFCASSPGQGNTEAFFGQGTRLTVV.